This entry lists 20 T cell receptor beta chains sequenced from one sample in a study of radiotherapy plus CTLA-4 blockade in lung cancer. Profiled with immunoSEQ multiplex PCR; TCRdb holds only in-frame clones, not every one. The sample consists of around 70,000 clones, about nine tenths of them appearing once. The sample consisted of peripheral blood, taken from a patient treated with radiotherapy plus ipilimumab. Every receptor here comes from a human donor with non-small cell lung cancer that progressed on radiotherapy plus ipilimumab.

This chain uses TRBV4-1 with TRBJ2-1; 9 bases are shared with TRBD2. With V trimmed by 3 bases and J by 8 bases, 11 bases remained unmatched. The CDR3 has 16 amino acids. From germline, CDR1 is MGHRA and CDR2 YSYEKL. In DNA, the CDR3 is TGCGCCAGCAGCCACCGCGGGGGGGGCGCGATTGATGAGCAGTTCTTC. The encoded protein is CASSHRGGGAIDEQFF.

The chain carries TRBV28 and TRBJ2-6; perhaps D is TRBD1 or TRBD2 (5 bases each). The CDR3 runs to 18 residues. Trimming pared 5 bases from V and 0 bases from J, leaving 17 bases between. Germline-derived CDR1 and CDR2 are MDHEN and SYDVKM. The CDR3 spells CASSPTGTAPSGANVLTF. CDR3 bases: TGTGCCAGCAGTCCCACCGGGACGGCTCCCTCTGGGGCCAACGTCCTGACTTTC.

J is TRBJ2-1 and V is TRBV28; D remains unclear. CDR1 and CDR2 from the germline V gene are MDHEN and SYDVKM. CDR3 length: 15 residues. Between the trimmed V and J ends, which lost 4 bases and 0 bases, there was a span of 10 bases. This chain's CDR3 is CASSSLGTSYNEQFF. The CDR3 DNA follows: TGTGCCAGCAGTTCCCTTGGAACCTCCTACAATGAGCAGTTCTTC.

The chain has TRBV19 and TRBJ2-1; 15 nucleotides line up with TRBD2. The V gene's germline CDR1 is LNHDA and CDR2 SQIVND (reference sequence). After removal of 1 base from V and 6 bases from J, the junction contained 1 base not matched to a gene. This CDR3 has 16 amino acids. CDR3 loop: CASSIGTSGRANEQFF. The CDR3 nucleotides are TGTGCCAGTAGTATAGGGACTAGCGGGAGGGCCAATGAGCAGTTCTTC.

The J gene is TRBJ1-2, the V gene TRBV5-4; TRBD1 agrees at 7 bases. CDR1 and CDR2 from the germline V gene are SGHNT and YYREEE (reference sequence). The CDR3 consists of 13 residues. V trimming: 4 bases; J trimming: 6 bases; junction bases outside the gene matches: 6. The CDR3 bases are TGTGCCAGCAGCCCGAACAGGGGAGATGGCTACACCTTC. It translates to CASSPNRGDGYTF. Combining the CDR3 with reference TRBV5-4 and TRBJ1-2 gives the whole variable domain ETGVTQSPTHLIKTRGQQVTLRCSSQSGHNTVSWYQQALGQGPQFIFQYYREEENGRGNFPPRFSGLQFPNYSSELNVNALELDDSALYLCASSPNRGDGYTFGSGTRLTVV.

The chain recombines TRBV30 with TRBJ2-7, with 8 bases fitting TRBD2. J gave up 2 bases and V 0 bases, and 6 bases lay outside the gene matches. In germline, CDR1 is GTSNPN, CDR2 SVGIG (reference sequence). This CDR3 has 15 amino acids. The CDR3: CAWSVRGSGAYEQYF. CDR3 in DNA: TGTGCCTGGAGTGTACGGGGTAGCGGGGCCTACGAGCAGTACTTC. The full variable domain, completed using reference TRBV30 and TRBJ2-7, is SQTIHQWPATLVQPVGSPLSLECTVEGTSNPNLYWYRQAAGRGLQLLFYSVGIGQISSEVPQNLSASRPQDRQFILSSKKLLLSDSGFYLCAWSVRGSGAYEQYFGPGTRLTVT.

This clone showed up just once. The chain is built from TRBV30 and TRBJ2-1; D not resolved. Germline CDR1 reads GTSNPN; CDR2 reads SVGIG (reference sequence). V was trimmed by 0 bases and J by 8 bases, leaving 17 bases between them. This CDR3 comprises 15 residues. CDR3 DNA sequence: TGTGCCTGGAGTGTACTTCCCGCCCGCTCCGATGAGCAGTTCTTC. Translated: CAWSVLPARSDEQFF.

The V and J genes are TRBV6-6 and TRBJ2-1, with D perhaps TRBD2 (5 bases). Trimming removed 5 bases from V and 5 bases from J, with 10 bases in between. Germline V gives CDR1 MNHNY, CDR2 SVGAGI (reference sequence). CDR3 length: 13 amino acids. The CDR3 spells CASSMGAHNEQFF. The DNA for the CDR3 is TGTGCCAGCAGTATGGGAGCGCACAATGAGCAGTTCTTC.

The chain couples TRBV29-1 to TRBJ2-2, with D perhaps TRBD1 (5 bases). Between the trimmed V and J ends, which lost 2 bases and 2 bases, there was a span of 12 bases. The CDR3 is 15 amino acids. Germline V gene sequence: CDR1 SQVTM, CDR2 ANQGSEA. CDR3 region: CSVEWGGSNTGELFF. The CDR3 DNA reads as TGCAGCGTTGAATGGGGCGGCTCTAACACCGGGGAGCTGTTTTTT.

The V call is TRBV5-4, the J call TRBJ1-1; tentative D call: TRBD1 (6 bases). CDR1 is SGHNT, CDR2 YYREEE, per germline (reference sequence). Deletions cut 7 bases from V and 7 bases from J, with 20 bases between. The CDR3 extends over 14 amino acids. For the CDR3, the DNA is TGTGCCAGCCAACGCGGGGGGGCGGAACTTGAAGCTTTCTTT. The encoded protein is CASQRGGAELEAFF.

The V call is TRBV7-9, the J call TRBJ2-3; 10 nucleotides match TRBD1. Germline loops: CDR1 SEHNR, CDR2 FQNEAQ (reference sequence). The trim removed 4 bases at V and 2 bases at J, leaving 3 bases unmatched. This CDR3 spans 15 amino acids. The CDR3 sequence: CASSWDRGATDTQYF. The DNA of the CDR3 is TGTGCCAGCAGCTGGGACAGGGGAGCCACAGATACGCAGTATTTT.

J is TRBJ2-1 and V is TRBV29-1; D assignment may be TRBD1 or TRBD2 (5 bases each). The CDR3 has 13 residues. V lost 5 bases and J 9 bases, leaving 17 bases between the germline ends. Germline lookup yields CDR1 SQVTM and CDR2 ANQGSEA. This chain's CDR3 is CSVQPRDEGEQFF. The CDR3 DNA reads as TGCAGCGTTCAACCCAGGGATGAGGGTGAGCAGTTCTTC.

The chain combines TRBV7-9 with TRBJ2-5; the match to TRBD2 covers 8 bases. The length of the CDR3 is 19 residues. Germline V lookup: CDR1 SEHNR, CDR2 FQNEAQ (reference sequence). V shed 6 bases, J shed 5 bases, and the junction held 23 bases outside the gene matches. CDR3 nucleotide sequence: TGTGCCAGCAGTCCTAAAAGAGGATGGAGCGGGAGTCAGGGGGAGACCCAGTACTTC. Translating gives CASSPKRGWSGSQGETQYF.

The chain links TRBV6-5 to TRBJ2-2; D ambiguous. The CDR3 sequence is 16 residues long. Per germline, CDR1 MNHEY and CDR2 SVGAGI. Trimming shortened V by 0 bases and J by 4 bases, and 12 bases separated the two germline ends. The DNA of the CDR3 is TGTGCCAGCAGTTACTCGTCGCTACGAGGCACCGGGGAGCTGTTTTTT. Residues: CASSYSSLRGTGELFF.

The chain links TRBV5-1 to TRBJ2-1; 7 bases map to TRBD2. In germline, CDR1 is SGHRS, CDR2 YFSETQ. The CDR3 has 17 amino acids. The V segment lost 2 bases and the J segment 3 bases; nucleotides outside the gene matches: 11. CDR3 DNA sequence: TGCGCCAGCAGCTTTGGGCCCCGGGGCGGGGGCTACAATGAGCAGTTCTTC. It translates to CASSFGPRGGGYNEQFF.

V usage is TRBV28 and J usage is TRBJ1-2; 8 bases map to TRBD1. Looked up from germline, CDR1 is MDHEN and CDR2 is SYDVKM. The CDR3 length is 17 residues. The J segment lost 2 bases and the V segment lost 4 bases, leaving 12 bases of the junction unmatched. DNA of the CDR3: TGTGCCAGCAGTTCACCCGGGACAGGACCCTTAAACTATGGCTACACCTTC. Translating it yields CASSSPGTGPLNYGYTF.

This chain uses TRBV27 with TRBJ2-3, with D tentatively TRBD1 (6 bases). The CDR3 runs 12 residues. Germline CDR1 MNHEY, CDR2 SMNVEV (reference sequence). V lost 5 bases to trimming and J lost 5 bases, with 8 bases between them. As DNA, the CDR3 is TGTGCCAGCAGTCTAGGGGGAGATACGCAGTATTTT. Translating gives CASSLGGDTQYF.

The chain recombines TRBV28 with TRBJ2-7; 10 positions match TRBD2. The CDR3 covers 17 residues. CDR1 MDHEN and CDR2 SYDVKM come from the germline V gene. The J segment lost 1 base and the V segment lost 5 bases, leaving 11 bases of the junction unmatched. In DNA, the CDR3 is TGTGCCAGCAGTCCCATCAAGGGACTAGCGCATTCCTACGAGCAGTACTTC. Protein product: CASSPIKGLAHSYEQYF. The complete variable domain, with remaining parts taken from reference TRBV28 and TRBJ2-7, reads DVKVTQSSRYLVKRTGEKVFLECVQDMDHENMFWYRQDPGLGLRLIYFSYDVKMKEKGDIPEGYSVSREKKERFSLILESASTNQTSMYLCASSPIKGLAHSYEQYFGPGTRLTVT.

The rearrangement links TRBV28 to TRBJ1-5; TRBD1 matches at 9 bases. Germline CDR1 reads MDHEN; CDR2 reads SYDVKM. The CDR3 runs to 14 residues. The ends lost 6 bases at V and 6 bases at J; junction bases unmatched: 6. The CDR3 DNA follows: TGTGCCAGCAGGAAGGACAGGGGAGGTCAGCCCCAGCATTTT. Its protein is CASRKDRGGQPQHF.

The chain combines TRBV5-1 with TRBJ2-3; no firm D call. Trimming removed 3 bases from V and 0 bases from J, with 5 bases in between. The CDR3 spans 13 residues. CDR1 and CDR2 from the germline V gene are SGHRS and YFSETQ. The CDR3: CASSSLSTDTQYF. The CDR3 nucleotides are TGCGCCAGCAGCTCGCTCAGCACAGATACGCAGTATTTT. The full variable domain, with the rest looked up from reference TRBV5-1 and TRBJ2-3, is KAGVTQTPRYLIKTRGQQVTLSCSPISGHRSVSWYQQTPGQGLQFLFEYFSETQRNKGNFPGRFSGRQFSNSRSEMNVSTLELGDSALYLCASSSLSTDTQYFGPGTRLTVL.